The present entry profiles one T cell receptor beta chain with its context. There is no known antigen for this receptor. No base quality information exists; no much larger clone differs at one position. The record originates from a study of cytomegalovirus exposure and HLA in healthy donors (dated by TCRdb to 2016 to 2017). The study in broad terms: An earlier analysis of approximately 550 of the donors reported approximately 270 Gb of sequence data and 117 million unique TCR beta sequences from some 180 million T cells. Roughly 300 gigabases of sequencing data and approximately 85 million unique TCR sequences were included in an early release covering about 600 HLA-typed donors. The genetic ancestry cluster associated with self-reported Caucasian donors included over 65% of the 300 to 400 genotyped donors. The study was designed to test whether signatures of past pathogen exposure could be identified by cataloging public T cell receptors. Using immunosequencing, the study profiled T cell repertoires from about 650 subjects and related those repertoires to cytomegalovirus serostatus. In addition to the first cohort of around 670 subjects, a separate validation cohort of 120 different subjects was used. To predict cytomegalovirus infection status, the study brought together high-throughput TCR immunosequencing, statistical association of individual TCRs with disease status, and machine learning. A later analysis re-analyzed previously published TCR beta repertoires from approximately 700 donors and added high-resolution HLA genotyping to study TCR occurrence patterns. Rather than drawing on any new phenotypic data, the later analysis identified candidate immune exposures from TCR beta sequences and the way those sequences occurred across donors. An earlier analysis of around 580 of the donors used high-throughput TCR beta sequencing to judge whether each TCR beta V gene segment behaved as functional or pseudogenic. Alongside the repertoire data, information on donor age, sex, ethnicity and CMV serostatus was compiled. In a later genetic analysis, genome-wide SNP genotypes for 398 of the 666 donors were used, and that subset was treated as a discovery cohort. All discovery cohort repertoires had been generated using a single sequencing platform. Class I and class II HLA loci were covered by the typing at four-digit resolution. The number of donors typed differed by locus, with about 629-630 for A, B, C, DRB1 and DQB1, 522 for DQA1, 606 for DPA1, and about 450 for DPB1. Four to six DR-DQ haplotypes were handled as single units for association and clustering, since linkage in the cohort was strong. Among over 350 genotyped donors of the cohort, an average of about 240,000 unique TCR beta nucleotide sequences were sequenced per donor, approximately 20% of them non-productive.

Based on the germline V gene, the CDR1 and CDR2 sequences are SGDLS and YYNGEE. The V end loses 6 bases and the J end loses 5 bases, and a stretch of 12 bases separates them. Including cysteine and phenylalanine, the CDR3 has 13 amino acids. The CDR3 DNA has 39 bases and is translated from base 1. The library was prepared using the immunoSEQ multiplex PCR assay. For the multiplex PCR, a mixture combining 60 forward primers for TCR Vbeta segments and 13 reverse primers for TCR Jbeta segments was used. The CDR3 region of rearranged TCR beta genes was amplified from genomic DNA with a multiplex PCR assay. The Illumina HiSeq System was used to sequence the amplified TCR beta libraries as 87-base-pair reads. Per the source publication's procedure: In a later analysis, some 80 million unique TCR beta chains were counted across the approximately 620 repertoires, and around 10 million of these chains were shared by at least two donors. A nearest-neighbor algorithm error-corrected the raw reads and collapsed the reads into unique sequences, merging closely related sequences to remove PCR and sequencing errors. V, D and J gene segments were assigned by aligning CDR3 sequences to IMGT reference sequences. For a sequence to be retained, a match of at least six nucleotides to both a V gene segment and a J gene segment was required. A rearrangement was called productive if the CDR3 had no stop codons and remained in frame with V and J, and every other rearrangement was called non-productive. Following IMGT convention, CDR3 was defined as the stretch from the second conserved V-encoded cysteine up to the conserved J-encoded phenylalanine. The earlier analysis of a few hundred of the donors excluded sequences that lacked an unambiguous match to a single V gene segment. An earlier analysis of approximately 590 of the donors classified V segments as functional when productive rearrangements were above 56.7% and as segregating when the standard deviation between donors was above 5%. A statistical classification framework was built for diagnosing cytomegalovirus status from the catalog of TCR beta chain sequences. A later analysis assigned V and J genes by comparing TCR nucleotide sequences with IMGT/GENE-DB human TR gene sequences. The TCRdist pipeline was used in a later analysis to assign CDR3 sequences and most-parsimonious VDJ recombination scenarios. In a later analysis, every TCR beta chain was defined by the combination of its CDR3 amino acid sequence and its V-gene family, and reads without a unique V-gene family were dropped. As a way to deal with suspected cross-contamination and a sequencing artifact, a later analysis dropped 592 nucleotide sequences that were highly shared and had low generation probability. A later analysis calculated a clonal expansion index for each public chain from normalized within-repertoire ranks of inferred template counts. In a later analysis, generation probabilities were computed with a VDJ recombination model fitted to out-of-frame rearrangements, and the resulting probabilities were checked against IGoR. In a later analysis, hypergeometric tests were used to score TCR-TCR, TCR-HLA and TCR-CMV co-occurrence, with a repertoire-size bias correction applied to TCR pairs. To estimate false discovery rates, a later analysis permuted the HLA or CMV assignments 20 times. In a later analysis, co-occurring TCRs were grouped using DBSCAN, and TCRdist sequence similarity was added for clustering within HLA-allele-positive subsets. Co-occurrence clustering excluded repertoires with fewer than 30,000 or more than 120,000 public chains, plus five with anomalous nucleotide sharing. This is the immuneACCESS table as TCRdb keeps it, with only in-frame sequences that have V and J called. A part of the clones is gone; compared with another copy, unresolved V genes explain less than half, and the rest is unexplained. V and J calls and clone size are those listed in that table; D and trimming were worked out from the DNA. Across this sample there are roughly 200,000 clones, with 79% seen only once. 0.65% to 0.75% of the sample is in the top ten clones.

In total, around 600 healthy bone marrow donors made up the cohort. At the time of sampling, all cohort members were nominally healthy, though unrecorded immune exposures were likely present. The donor was CMV seronegative and was included in the group of under 450 seronegative cohort members. A peripheral blood sample was collected from each donor, and TCR beta sequencing was performed on peripheral blood mononuclear cells. The Qiagen DNeasy Blood Extraction Kit was used to extract genomic DNA from the blood cell samples. Results and caveats for the whole study, not just this receptor: Compared with equally common non-associated chains, HLA-associated TCR beta chains in a later analysis were more clonally expanded and had lower generation probabilities. Assigning TCR associations to individual alleles was difficult when HLA alleles, especially DR and DQ, strongly co-occurred. The authors suggested that the approach could potentially be generalized to other disease states and immunological phenotypes. Immune exposure information for the cohort was limited to CMV serostatus. A few of the identified cytomegalovirus-associated TCR beta chains were confirmed in vitro to be specific for cytomegalovirus antigens. A cluster of highly shared sequence variants was judged likely to be a technical artifact of the sequencing pipeline. In both the original and validation cohorts, the classifier was reported to diagnose cytomegalovirus status with high specificity and sensitivity. In a later analysis, most CMV-associated TCR beta chains were found to appear HLA-restricted, with HLA associations seemingly driven largely by CMV exposure. Correlated functional status among segregating V segments might reflect linkage disequilibrium, but an unknown experimental factor could not be ruled out. In a later analysis, TCR association rates were found to vary across HLA loci, with the most associated TCRs seen for DRB1 alleles and the fewest for HLA-C alleles. At a false discovery rate of 0.05, a later analysis linked 16,000 or so TCR beta sequences to specific HLA alleles. A later genetic analysis associated a missense DCLRE1C variant with V-gene and J-gene trimming of TCR beta chains, and an independent cohort replicated the association. Compared with the approximately 670-donor mean, donors in an Asian-associated ancestry cluster had fewer N-insertions in productive TCRs, according to a later genetic analysis. A total of 150 or so TCR beta chains were listed by the study as associated with cytomegalovirus. Because the 87-base-pair reads could not distinguish some IMGT-functional V segments, including TRBV6-2 and TRBV6-3, those segments were excluded. Most TCR sequences were seen in very few donors, while some public TCRs were found in many individuals. Because counts were too low, roughly 17 rarely observed V segments, including chromosome 9 orphons, were left out of the earlier analysis of a few hundred of the donors. The presence/absence analyses assumed that sequencing depth was roughly uniform across donors, and that assumption may not be true. In this cohort, only TCR beta chains were sequenced, and detectable features were limited by the absence of alpha or paired-chain data. Several of the top co-occurrence clusters appeared to be linked to parvovirus B19, influenza, CMV and Epstein-Barr virus, according to a later analysis. HLA typing was unavailable for some donors at each locus, so association tests used only the typed subset. In an earlier analysis of 500 to 650 of the donors, most TCR beta V segments appeared in productive rearrangements about 87% or about 30% of the time, broadly matching IMGT annotations. A further reported finding was that TCR beta sequences accurately predicted the HLA-A and HLA-B alleles for most subjects in the first cohort.

Sequenced: PBMCs. Here the chain combines TRBV9 and TRBJ2-1, with TRBD2 perhaps the D gene, on 5 matching bases. This TCR came from a woman aged 40 to 50 in good health and CMV-seronegative. The CDR3 region has the sequence CASNPDLDNEQFF. The nucleotide sequence reads as follows: TGTGCCAGCAACCCGGACTTAGACAATGAGCAGTTCTTC.